A selection of T cell receptor beta chains follows, all from one sample in a study of blood T cell repertoires in COVID-19. Libraries were prepared by immunoSEQ multiplex PCR; TCRdb keeps only in-frame clonotypes and omits some of them. There are fewer than 120,000 clones in the sample; more than 75% occur only once, and about 3% lies in the top ten. Sample: peripheral blood. The source of these receptors is a woman in her forties or fifties with acute or convalescent COVID-19. The CDR3 runs from the conserved cysteine through the conserved F or W. A D gene is named only where the DNA matches it firmly. Rows may omit the clone size; those that give it use once, few, many or a size class.

TRBV7-2	TRBJ2-1	TRBD1	13	once	CASGTGFPNEQFF	TGTGCCAGCGGGACAGGGTTTCCCAATGAGCAGTTCTTC
TRBV24-1	TRBJ2-5	TRBD1	16	-	CATSDLGTGERETQYF	TGTGCCACCAGTGATCTCGGGACAGGGGAGAGGGAGACCCAGTACTTC
TRBV10-2	TRBJ1-3	-	12	-	CASSATGNTIYF	TGCGCCAGCAGTGCCACTGGAAACACCATATATTTT
TRBV28	TRBJ2-1	-	14	once	CASVKGGVYNEQFF	TGTGCCAGCGTAAAGGGGGGGGTTTACAATGAGCAGTTCTTC
TRBV27	TRBJ1-1	TRBD1	14	-	CASSLRQGYTEAFF	TGTGCCAGCAGTTTAAGACAGGGGTACACTGAAGCTTTCTTT
TRBV10-3	TRBJ2-3	TRBD2	17	-	CAMSARSSGASTDTQYF	TGTGCCATGTCTGCCCGGTCTAGCGGAGCTAGCACAGATACGCAGTATTTT
TRBV7-2	TRBJ1-6	-	14	once	CASSPQGRNSPLHF	TGTGCCAGCAGCCCACAGGGCCGGAATTCACCCCTCCACTTT
TRBV7-2	TRBJ2-1	TRBD2	17	-	CASRKEPGLAGGNEQFF	TGTGCCAGCAGAAAGGAGCCTGGGCTAGCGGGAGGGAATGAGCAGTTCTTC
TRBV7-9	TRBJ2-5	TRBD2	12	-	CASTPGGETQYF	TGTGCCAGCACCCCCGGGGGGGAGACCCAGTACTTC
TRBV6-2/TRBV6-3	TRBJ1-4	-	12	-	CASSYSREKLFF	TGTGCCAGCAGTTACTCGCGGGAAAAACTGTTTTTT
TRBV27	TRBJ2-7	TRBD2	17	-	CASSFRQREKYPYEQYF	TGTGCCAGCAGTTTTCGGCAGCGGGAGAAATACCCCTACGAGCAGTACTTC
TRBV7-9	TRBJ2-7	-	15	once	CASSLGLEPTYEQYF	TGTGCCAGCAGCTTAGGGCTAGAACCCACCTACGAGCAGTACTTC
TRBV18	TRBJ1-2	-	15	-	CASSPEQGSIGGYTF	TGTGCCAGCTCACCTGAACAGGGATCCATCGGTGGCTACACCTTC
TRBV28	TRBJ2-2	-	13	many	CASRHHNTGELFF	TGTGCCAGCAGACACCATAACACCGGGGAGCTGTTTTTT
TRBV11-2	TRBJ2-3	TRBD2	19	-	CASSRQGLAGAPSTDTQYF	TGTGCCAGCAGCCGACAAGGACTAGCGGGAGCCCCTAGCACAGATACGCAGTATTTT
TRBV30	TRBJ1-1	-	13	-	CAWSRGLNTEAFF	TGTGCCTGGAGTAGAGGGCTGAACACTGAAGCTTTCTTT
TRBV11-2	TRBJ2-3	-	17	-	CASSLQVVSPLTDTQYF	TGTGCCAGCAGCTTACAGGTGGTCAGTCCGCTCACAGATACGCAGTATTTT
TRBV29-1	TRBJ1-5	-	17	-	CSVAGLADRHSNQPQHF	TGCAGCGTTGCCGGCTTAGCCGACAGACATAGCAATCAGCCCCAGCATTTT
TRBV19	TRBJ1-1	TRBD1	14	-	CASTRQGHLTEAFF	TGTGCCAGTACCCGACAGGGACACCTCACTGAAGCTTTCTTT
TRBV12-3/TRBV12-4	TRBJ1-1	-	13	-	CASRSRGGTEAFF	TGTGCCAGCAGATCACGGGGAGGCACTGAAGCTTTCTTT
TRBV19	TRBJ2-7	-	13	few	CASSSTRSYEQYF	TGTGCCAGTAGCTCCACTAGATCCTACGAGCAGTACTTC
TRBV3-1/TRBV3-2	TRBJ1-2	-	17	once	CASSLSRRVGIDYGYTF	TGTGCCAGCAGCCTAAGCCGACGTGTCGGGATTGACTATGGCTACACCTTC
TRBV12-3/TRBV12-4	TRBJ1-5	-	12	-	CASSFTDQPQHF	TGTGCCAGCAGTTTTACGGATCAGCCCCAGCATTTT
TRBV6-5	TRBJ1-4	TRBD1	14	once	CASSYMDRDEKLFF	TGTGCCAGCAGTTACATGGACAGGGATGAAAAACTGTTTTTT
TRBV18	TRBJ2-1	-	12	-	CASSQDRLGEFF	TGTGCCAGCTCTCAAGACAGGCTCGGCGAGTTCTTC
TRBV19	TRBJ2-1	-	12	many	CASSMSRWEQFF	TGTGCCAGTAGTATGTCCCGGTGGGAGCAGTTCTTC
TRBV6-5	TRBJ2-7	TRBD1	14	-	CASRETGAFYEQYF	TGTGCCAGCAGGGAGACAGGGGCCTTTTACGAGCAGTACTTC
TRBV10-3	TRBJ1-6	-	15	-	CAISESQGDNSPLHF	TGTGCCATCAGTGAGTCACAGGGAGATAATTCACCCCTCCACTTT
TRBV28	TRBJ2-3	-	15	-	CASSLFGASTDTQYF	TGTGCCAGCAGTTTATTTGGGGCCAGCACAGATACGCAGTATTTT
TRBV11-2	TRBJ2-3	-	19	-	CASSYRTNHGQTDTDTQYF	TGTGCCAGCAGCTACAGGACTAATCACGGTCAAACTGACACAGATACGCAGTATTTT
TRBV5-1	TRBJ2-3	-	14	-	CASSLGQSTDTQYF	TGCGCCAGCAGCTTGGGACAGAGCACAGATACGCAGTATTTT
TRBV5-1	TRBJ2-1	-	15	-	CASSLAGASYNEQFF	TGCGCCAGCAGCTTGGCAGGGGCTAGCTACAATGAGCAGTTCTTC
TRBV23-1	TRBJ2-7	-	15	-	CASSQWETASYEQYF	TGCGCCAGCAGTCAATGGGAGACCGCATCCTACGAGCAGTACTTC
TRBV14	TRBJ2-7	TRBD1	19	-	CASSQDGRQGASVSYEQYF	TGTGCCAGCAGCCAAGATGGGAGACAGGGGGCATCGGTGTCCTACGAGCAGTACTTC
TRBV19	TRBJ1-5	-	19	-	CASSIEGFRGVLSGVSQHF	TGTGCCAGTAGTATAGAGGGGTTTCGAGGGGTCCTCTCGGGGGTGTCCCAGCATTTT
TRBV12-3/TRBV12-4	TRBJ1-1	-	13	once	CASSLTGTTEAFF	TGTGCCAGCAGCCTCACAGGGACCACTGAAGCTTTCTTT
TRBV19	TRBJ2-1	TRBD1	12	-	CASAPRGYEQFF	TGTGCCTCCGCACCCAGGGGGTATGAGCAGTTCTTC
TRBV4-2	TRBJ1-2	TRBD1	15	-	CASSQTGGDHYGYTF	TGTGCCAGCAGCCAAACAGGGGGAGATCACTATGGCTACACCTTC
TRBV6-6	TRBJ2-7	TRBD1	16	-	CATRTGESQPDYEQYF	TGTGCCACGCGGACAGGGGAGTCCCAGCCCGACTACGAGCAGTACTTC
TRBV5-1	TRBJ1-3	-	17	-	CASSLAGQSLTGNTIYF	TGCGCCAGCAGCTTGGCTGGACAGAGTTTAACTGGAAACACCATATATTTT
TRBV11-2	TRBJ2-1	TRBD2	14	-	CASSLVGGTHEQFF	TGTGCCAGCAGCTTAGTGGGGGGGACGCATGAGCAGTTCTTC
TRBV7-9	TRBJ1-2	-	12	once	CASSDSNYGYTF	TGTGCCAGCAGTGATAGTAACTATGGCTACACCTTC
TRBV19	TRBJ2-1	TRBD1	18	-	CASSIDVDWTGFSGEQFF	TGTGCCAGTAGTATAGATGTGGATTGGACAGGGTTCTCCGGTGAGCAGTTCTTC
TRBV4-2	TRBJ1-6	-	15	-	CASSLSDGYNSPLHF	TGTGCCAGCAGCCTATCTGACGGGTATAATTCACCCCTCCACTTT
TRBV11-2	TRBJ1-4	TRBD1	14	few	CASSLGTGEEKLFF	TGTGCCAGCAGCTTAGGGACAGGAGAAGAAAAACTGTTTTTT
TRBV2	TRBJ2-5	TRBD2	17	-	CASSAPTSGRAAETQYF	TGTGCCAGCAGTGCCCCCACTAGCGGGAGGGCAGCAGAGACCCAGTACTTC
TRBV7-7	TRBJ2-2	TRBD2	18	-	CASSSGLAGGAYTGELFF	TGTGCCAGCAGCTCGGGACTAGCGGGAGGAGCGTACACCGGGGAGCTGTTTTTT